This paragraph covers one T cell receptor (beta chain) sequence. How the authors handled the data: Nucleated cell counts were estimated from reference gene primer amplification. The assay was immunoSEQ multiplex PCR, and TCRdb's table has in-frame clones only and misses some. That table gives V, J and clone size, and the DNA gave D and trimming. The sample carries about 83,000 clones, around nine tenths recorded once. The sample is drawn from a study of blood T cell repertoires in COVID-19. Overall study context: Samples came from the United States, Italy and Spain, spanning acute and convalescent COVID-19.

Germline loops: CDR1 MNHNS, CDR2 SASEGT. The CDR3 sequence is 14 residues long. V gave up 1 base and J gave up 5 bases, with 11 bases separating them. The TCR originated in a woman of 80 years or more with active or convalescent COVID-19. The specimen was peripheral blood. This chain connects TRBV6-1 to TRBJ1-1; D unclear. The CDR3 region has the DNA TGTGCCAGCAGTGAAGGTACAGTAAAAACTGAAGCTTTCTTT. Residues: CASSEGTVKTEAFF.